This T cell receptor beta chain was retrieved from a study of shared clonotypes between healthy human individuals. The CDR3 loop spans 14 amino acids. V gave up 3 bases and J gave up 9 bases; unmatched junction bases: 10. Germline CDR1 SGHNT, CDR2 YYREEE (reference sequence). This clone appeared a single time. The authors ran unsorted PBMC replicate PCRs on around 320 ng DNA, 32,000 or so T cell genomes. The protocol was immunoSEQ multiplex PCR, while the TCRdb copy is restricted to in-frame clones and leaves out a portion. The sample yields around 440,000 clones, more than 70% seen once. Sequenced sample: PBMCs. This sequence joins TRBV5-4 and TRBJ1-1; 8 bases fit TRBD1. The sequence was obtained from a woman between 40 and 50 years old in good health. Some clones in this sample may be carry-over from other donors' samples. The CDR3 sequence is CASSYSQGATKAFF. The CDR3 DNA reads TGTGCCAGCAGCTACAGTCAGGGGGCCACCAAAGCTTTCTTT. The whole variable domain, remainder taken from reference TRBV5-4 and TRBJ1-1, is ETGVTQSPTHLIKTRGQQVTLRCSSQSGHNTVSWYQQALGQGPQFIFQYYREEENGRGNFPPRFSGLQFPNYSSELNVNALELDDSALYLCASSYSQGATKAFFGQGTRLTVV.